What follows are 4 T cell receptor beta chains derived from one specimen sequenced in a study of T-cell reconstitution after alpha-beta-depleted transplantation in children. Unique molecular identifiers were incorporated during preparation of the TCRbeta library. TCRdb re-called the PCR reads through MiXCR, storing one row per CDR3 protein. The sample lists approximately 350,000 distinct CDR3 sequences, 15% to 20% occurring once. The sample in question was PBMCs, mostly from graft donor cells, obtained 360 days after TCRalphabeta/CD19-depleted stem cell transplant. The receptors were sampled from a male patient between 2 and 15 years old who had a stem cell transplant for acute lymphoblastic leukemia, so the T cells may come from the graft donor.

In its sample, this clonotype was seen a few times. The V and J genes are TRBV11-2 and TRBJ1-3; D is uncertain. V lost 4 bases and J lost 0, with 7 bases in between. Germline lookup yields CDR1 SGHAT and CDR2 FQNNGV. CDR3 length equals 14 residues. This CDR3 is CASSSLGSGNTIYF. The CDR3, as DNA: TGTGCCAGCAGCTCTTTAGGCTCTGGAAACACCATATATTTT.

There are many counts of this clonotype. This CDR3 is CASSPLGTARNQPQHF. DNA of the CDR3: TGTGCCAGTAGCCCATTGGGGACCGCGCGCAATCAGCCCCAGCATTTT. V gene TRBV19 combines with J gene TRBJ1-5; D perhaps matches TRBD1 (5 bases). CDR3 length: 16 amino acids. In germline, CDR1 is LNHDA, CDR2 SQIVND (reference sequence). V dropped 6 bases and J dropped 2 bases, with 17 bases sitting between them.

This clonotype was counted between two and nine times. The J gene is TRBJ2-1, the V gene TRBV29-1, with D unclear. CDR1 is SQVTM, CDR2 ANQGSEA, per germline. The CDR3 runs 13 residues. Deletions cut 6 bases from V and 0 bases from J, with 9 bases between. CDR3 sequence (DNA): TGCAGCGTAGGAGTTAGCTCCTACAATGAGCAGTTCTTC. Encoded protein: CSVGVSSYNEQFF.

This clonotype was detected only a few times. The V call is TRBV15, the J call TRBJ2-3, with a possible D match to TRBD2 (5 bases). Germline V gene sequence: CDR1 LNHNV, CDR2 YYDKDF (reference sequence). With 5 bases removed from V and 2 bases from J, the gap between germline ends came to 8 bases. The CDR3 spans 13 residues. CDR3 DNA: TGTGCCACCAGCCGGGATTACACAGATACGCAGTATTTT. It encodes CATSRDYTDTQYF.